This entry describes one TCR beta chain. Its antigen remains unknown. This specimen belongs to a study of cytomegalovirus exposure and HLA in healthy donors. Broader study findings: Association of a missense DCLRE1C variant with TCR beta V- and J-gene trimming was reported in a later analysis.

Healthy bone marrow donors supplied every sample. The PCR contained 60 Vbeta and 13 Jbeta primers. Repertoires were generated with immunoSEQ multiplex PCR, while TCRdb's copy carries only in-frame clones and drops some. This sample has 140,000 to 150,000 clones, with roughly 90% found just once. Per germline, CDR1 MNHEY and CDR2 SMNVEV (reference sequence). V dropped 4 bases and J dropped 4; count of bases not matched to a gene: 0. The CDR3 runs 13 residues. This chain connects TRBV27 to TRBJ1-5; the match to TRBD1 covers 8 bases. The material sequenced was PBMCs. The clonotype originates from a woman between 35 and 50 years old in good health and CMV-seronegative. The CDR3 DNA reads as TGTGCCAGCAGTTGGGACAGGAATCAGCCCCAGCATTTT. As protein: CASSWDRNQPQHF.